These T cell receptor beta chains were read from a single sample in a study of tumor-infiltrating lymphocytes in primary liver carcinoma. TCRdb reprocessed the multiplex PCR reads with MiXCR, giving one entry per CDR3 protein. The top ten hold 9% to 10% of the sample, which has 250,000 to 400,000 distinct CDR3 sequences, less than 75% seen once. Material for sequencing was peripheral blood. The origin of the receptors is a man in his forties with primary liver carcinoma and hepatitis B virus infection. Both conserved end residues are part of each CDR3. The order of the fields is J gene, clone size, V gene, D gene, CDR3 protein, CDR3 DNA. D genes are given only for firm matches. Clone size is shown for a subset of rows, as once, few, many or a class of expanded clone.

J: TRBJ2-2
size: NA
V: TRBV6-2/TRBV6-3
D: NA
CDR3: CASSQGHGELFF
DNA: TGTGCCAGCAGCCAAGGCCACGGGGAGCTGTTTTTT

J: TRBJ2-3
size: few
V: TRBV4-3
D: TRBD2
CDR3: CASSQGVVAGEDTQYF
DNA: TGCGCCAGCAGCCAAGGGGTGGTAGCGGGAGAAGATACGCAGTATTTT

J: TRBJ1-6
size: NA
V: TRBV11-1
D: NA
CDR3: CASSLSTGSDSPLHF
DNA: TGTGCCAGCAGCTTGTCGACGGGATCCGATTCACCCCTCCACTTT

J: TRBJ2-3
size: few
V: TRBV5-4
D: NA
CDR3: CASSNGGASTDMQYF
DNA: TGTGCCAGCAGCAACGGTGGGGCGAGCACAGATATGCAGTATTTT

J: TRBJ2-5
size: NA
V: TRBV5-5
D: NA
CDR3: CASSPEWRGETQYF
DNA: TGTGCCAGCAGTCCCGAATGGAGGGGGGAGACCCAGTACTTC

J: TRBJ2-3
size: few
V: TRBV6-1
D: TRBD2
CDR3: CASILAGGYDTQYF
DNA: TGTGCCAGCATACTAGCGGGAGGGTATGATACGCAGTATTTT

J: TRBJ2-1
size: few
V: TRBV6-6
D: NA
CDR3: CASSPSNGTNNEQFF
DNA: TGTGCCAGCAGTCCCTCTAACGGGACAAACAATGAGCAGTTCTTC

J: TRBJ2-5
size: NA
V: TRBV6-6
D: NA
CDR3: CASSSGLGGPYQETQYF
DNA: TGTGCCAGCAGTTCGGGACTAGGGGGCCCGTACCAAGAGACCCAGTACTTC

J: TRBJ1-5
size: NA
V: TRBV11-3
D: NA
CDR3: CASNLGPDLRPQHF
DNA: TGTGCCAGCAACTTAGGGCCAGACCTACGGCCCCAGCATTTT

J: TRBJ2-5
size: NA
V: TRBV2
D: NA
CDR3: CANSERRGGTKETQYF
DNA: TGTGCCAACAGTGAACGGCGGGGTGGTACGAAAGAGACCCAGTACTTC

J: TRBJ1-2
size: NA
V: TRBV6-1
D: NA
CDR3: CTSSTTGFGGYTF
DNA: TGCACTAGCAGTACCACAGGATTCGGAGGCTACACCTTC

J: TRBJ2-2
size: NA
V: TRBV12-3/TRBV12-4
D: NA
CDR3: CASNQAGQPNTEELFF
DNA: TGTGCCAGCAATCAAGCGGGACAACCGAACACCGAGGAGCTGTTTTTT

J: TRBJ1-2
size: NA
V: TRBV6-1
D: TRBD1
CDR3: CASSQTTGEFSYGYIF
DNA: TGTGCCAGCAGTCAGACTACAGGGGAGTTCTCCTATGGCTACATCTTC

J: TRBJ2-1
size: NA
V: TRBV5-1
D: TRBD1
CDR3: CASSPTGTGGRNEQFF
DNA: TGCGCCAGCAGCCCAACCGGGACAGGAGGCCGCAATGAGCAGTTCTTC

J: TRBJ1-2
size: NA
V: TRBV2
D: NA
CDR3: CAGSANYNYGYTF
DNA: TGTGCCGGCTCAGCAAATTATAACTATGGCTACACCTTC

J: TRBJ2-7
size: NA
V: TRBV24-1
D: TRBD2
CDR3: CATSDPTSGSYEQYF
DNA: TGTGCCACCAGTGACCCGACTAGCGGGAGTTACGAGCAGTACTTC

J: TRBJ2-7
size: NA
V: TRBV21-1
D: NA
CDR3: CDSGNRLSGYEQYF
DNA: TGTGACAGCGGCAACAGACTCAGCGGCTACGAGCAGTACTTC

J: TRBJ1-5
size: NA
V: TRBV10-3
D: NA
CDR3: CAIPRGRRHQPQHF
DNA: TGTGCCATTCCTCGGGGGAGGCGGCATCAGCCCCAGCATTTT

J: TRBJ2-2
size: NA
V: TRBV2
D: TRBD1
CDR3: CASRGTGGLGTGELFF
DNA: TGTGCCAGCAGGGGGACAGGGGGCCTTGGCACCGGGGAGCTGTTTTTT

J: TRBJ2-5
size: NA
V: TRBV5-4
D: NA
CDR3: CASSLAGPRKETQYF
DNA: TGTGCCAGCAGCTTGGCTGGGCCTAGGAAAGAGACCCAGTACTTC

J: TRBJ1-1
size: NA
V: TRBV11-3
D: NA
CDR3: CASGSSWDTEAIF
DNA: TGTGCCAGCGGCTCCTCATGGGACACTGAAGCTATCTTT

J: TRBJ1-1
size: few
V: TRBV29-1
D: TRBD1
CDR3: CSATPTGNAEAFF
DNA: TGCAGCGCTACACCGACAGGGAATGCTGAAGCTTTCTTT

J: TRBJ2-1
size: NA
V: TRBV7-3
D: NA
CDR3: CAGNPPTRNEQFF
DNA: TGTGCCGGCAACCCTCCGACTAGAAATGAGCAGTTCTTC